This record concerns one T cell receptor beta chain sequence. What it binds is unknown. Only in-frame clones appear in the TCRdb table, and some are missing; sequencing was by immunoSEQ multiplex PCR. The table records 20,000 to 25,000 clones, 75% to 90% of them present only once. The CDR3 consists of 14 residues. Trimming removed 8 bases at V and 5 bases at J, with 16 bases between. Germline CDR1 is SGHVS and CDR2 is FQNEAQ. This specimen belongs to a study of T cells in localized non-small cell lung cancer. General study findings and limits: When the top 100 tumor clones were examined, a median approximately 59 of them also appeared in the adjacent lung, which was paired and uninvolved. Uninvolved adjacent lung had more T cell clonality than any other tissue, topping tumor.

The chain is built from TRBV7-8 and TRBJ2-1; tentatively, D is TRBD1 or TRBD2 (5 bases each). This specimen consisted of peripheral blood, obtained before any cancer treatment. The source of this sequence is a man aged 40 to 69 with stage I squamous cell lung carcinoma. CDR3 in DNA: TGTGCCAGCTCCCCGTTGGTGGGGGACAATGAGCAGTTCTTC. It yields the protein CASSPLVGDNEQFF.